Listed below are T cell receptor beta chains from one sample, sequenced in a study of CD8+CD57+ T cells in acquired aplastic anemia. TCRdb re-called the reads with MiXCR, one entry per CDR3 protein. Of 250,000 to 350,000 distinct CDR3 sequences listed, approximately 58% are singletons. The sequenced sample was sorted CD4+, CD8+, or CD8+CD57+ T cells (not recorded which) from PBMCs. The source of these receptors is a human donor with aplastic anemia. Each CDR3 is given with its conserved first and last residue. A D gene is named only where the DNA matches it firmly. Only some rows state a clone size, as once, few, many or a class for expanded clones.

clone_size j_call d_call v_call cdr3_nt cdr3_aa
NA TRBJ1-4 TRBD1 TRBV7-9 TGTGCCAGCAGCCCGCGACAGGGTGCTAATGAAAAACTGTTTTTT CASSPRQGANEKLFF
few TRBJ2-7 NA TRBV29-1 TGCAGCGTAGCCGGGCCTCGGGGCGGGTACGAGCAGTACTTC CSVAGPRGGYEQYF
few TRBJ1-6 NA TRBV7-9 TGTGCCAGCAGCTTAGCGATCGGGGGGCGGGGGTCACCCCTCCACTTT CASSLAIGGRGSPLHF
NA TRBJ2-2 NA TRBV6-9 TGTGCCAGCAGTTTCGAAATTACCGGGGAGCTGTTTTTT CASSFEITGELFF
NA TRBJ2-5 NA TRBV7-6 TGTGCCAGCAGCTTACTCCGGGCGTATGAGACCCAGTACTTC CASSLLRAYETQYF
many TRBJ1-6 TRBD1 TRBV19 TGTGCCAGTAGTATGGGGACAGGAGATTGGGCCCTCCACTTT CASSMGTGDWALHF
NA TRBJ1-4 NA TRBV20-1 TGCAGTGCTAGCCGGCCACCTAATGAAAAACTGTTTTTT CSASRPPNEKLFF
NA TRBJ2-5 NA TRBV15 TGTGCCACCAGCAGAGCCCCCCCGGGGGCTGGGGAGACCCAGTACTTC CATSRAPPGAGETQYF
NA TRBJ1-3 NA TRBV12-3/TRBV12-4 TGTGCCGGCAGTTTAAGGGCGCCGGCTGGAAACACCATATATTTT CAGSLRAPAGNTIYF
NA TRBJ2-7 TRBD1 TRBV7-8 TGTGCCGGCAGCTTAACGACAGGGTCCTACGATCAGTACTTC CAGSLTTGSYDQYF
few TRBJ1-1 NA TRBV18 TGTGCCAGCTCACCACCGGGGGTGATACAGCGCCCGGGCACTGAAGCTTTCTTT CASSPPGVIQRPGTEAFF
many TRBJ2-2 NA TRBV6-1 TGTGCCAGCAGTGAACGGGGCAGCTTGAACACCGGGGAGCTGTTTTTT CASSERGSLNTGELFF
many TRBJ2-1 TRBD2 TRBV5-1 TGCGCCAGCGGTGGGGGGCTAGCGGGATACAATGAGCAGTTCTTC CASGGGLAGYNEQFF
NA TRBJ2-7 TRBD2 TRBV7-2 TGTGCCAGCAGCCTCACTAGCGGGGAAGCCTACGAGCAGTACTTC CASSLTSGEAYEQYF
NA TRBJ2-5 TRBD2 TRBV29-1 TGCAGCGTTGAAGAAGGACTAGGTCGACAAGAGACCCAGTACTTC CSVEEGLGRQETQYF
NA TRBJ1-1 NA TRBV5-1 TGCGCCAGCAGCTGGGACGGTGTGAACACTGAAGCTTTCTTT CASSWDGVNTEAFF
many TRBJ2-7 NA TRBV7-9 TGTGCCAGCAGCTTAGGGCGGGGGCGCAGCGAGCAGTACTTC CASSLGRGRSEQYF
once TRBJ1-1 NA TRBV4-3 TGCGCCAGCAGCCAAAGACGGAATCCCAACACTGAAGCTTTCTTT CASSQRRNPNTEAFF
NA TRBJ1-6 TRBD1 TRBV9 TGTGCCAGCAGCATACGACAGGGTAGTTCACCCCTCCACTTT CASSIRQGSSPLHF
NA TRBJ1-6 NA TRBV10-2 TGCGCCAGCAGTGAACAGGGAAATAATTCACCCCTCCGCTTT CASSEQGNNSPLRF
few TRBJ2-3 NA TRBV29-1 TGCAGCGTTGAAAGGGCAGATACGCAGTATTTT CSVERADTQYF
few TRBJ2-5 NA TRBV24-1 TGTGCCACCAGTGCAGGGGCTTTTCTGGGGAAAGAGACCCAGTACTTC CATSAGAFLGKETQYF
once TRBJ1-1 NA TRBV2 TGTGCCAGCAAGAGGGGCAACACTGAAGCTTTCTTT CASKRGNTEAFF
NA TRBJ2-7 TRBD1 TRBV20-1 TGCAGTGCTAGTAAGGGGGCCAAGGTCGAGCAGTACTTC CSASKGAKVEQYF
many TRBJ2-7 TRBD1 TRBV7-9 TGTGCCAGCAGAAGACAGGGACCCTTTTACGAGCAGTACTTC CASRRQGPFYEQYF
once TRBJ1-2 NA TRBV19 TGTGCCAGTAGTATTGGCGTACTGAGGGGAGGCTATGGCTACACCTTC CASSIGVLRGGYGYTF
once TRBJ1-5 NA TRBV7-9 TGTGCCAGCAGCGGGACCGTCGGCAATCAGCCCCAGCATTTT CASSGTVGNQPQHF
NA TRBJ2-3 TRBD2 TRBV2 TGTGCCAGCAGCGTCTGGGTAGGACTAGTCGGATATACGCAGTATTTT CASSVWVGLVGYTQYF
NA TRBJ2-6 NA TRBV24-1 TGTGCCACCAGTGATTTGGATTACAGCTCTGGGGCCAACGTCCTGACTTTC CATSDLDYSSGANVLTF
NA TRBJ2-7 TRBD1 TRBV7-8 TGTGCCAGCAGCTCCGGACAGGGCGTCCACGAGCAGTACTTC CASSSGQGVHEQYF
many TRBJ1-1 NA TRBV19 TGTGCCAGTGGATGGAGCAACACTGAAGCTTTCTTT CASGWSNTEAFF
NA TRBJ1-1 NA TRBV2 TGTGCCAGCAGTGAGTCAGGGAACACTGAAGCTTTCTTT CASSESGNTEAFF
NA TRBJ1-1 NA TRBV12-3/TRBV12-4 TGTGCCAGCAGCTCTTACGTGGGCGGAATGAACACTGAAGCTTTCTTT CASSSYVGGMNTEAFF
NA TRBJ2-2 TRBD2 TRBV11-2 TGTGCCAGCAGCGCGGGACTAGCGGGGGCCGGCGGATTGAACACCAGGGAGCTGTTTTTT CASSAGLAGAGGLNTRELFF
NA TRBJ1-4 NA TRBV7-9 TGTGCCAGCAAGTCAGGGGAGGCCGGTAATGAAAAACTGTTTTTT CASKSGEAGNEKLFF